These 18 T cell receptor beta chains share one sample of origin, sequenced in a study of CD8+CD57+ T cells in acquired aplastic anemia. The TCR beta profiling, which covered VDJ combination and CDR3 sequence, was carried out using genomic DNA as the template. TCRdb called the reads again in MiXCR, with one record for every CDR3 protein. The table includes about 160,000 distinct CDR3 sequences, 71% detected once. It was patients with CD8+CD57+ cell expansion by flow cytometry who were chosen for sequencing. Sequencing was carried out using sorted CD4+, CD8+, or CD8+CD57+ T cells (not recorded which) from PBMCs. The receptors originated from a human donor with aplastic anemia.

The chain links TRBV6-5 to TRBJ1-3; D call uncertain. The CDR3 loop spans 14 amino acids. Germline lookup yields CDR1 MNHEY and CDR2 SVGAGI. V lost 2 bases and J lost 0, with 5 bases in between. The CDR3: CASSYGISGNTIYF. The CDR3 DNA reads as TGTGCCAGCAGTTACGGGATCTCTGGAAACACCATATATTTT.

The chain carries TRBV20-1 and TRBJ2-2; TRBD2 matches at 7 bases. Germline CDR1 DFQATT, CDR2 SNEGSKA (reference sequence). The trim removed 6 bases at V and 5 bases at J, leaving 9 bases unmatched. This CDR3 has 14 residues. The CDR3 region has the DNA TGCAGTGCCCCAGGGTCGGGAGGTACCGGGGAGCTGTTTTTT. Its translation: CSAPGSGGTGELFF.

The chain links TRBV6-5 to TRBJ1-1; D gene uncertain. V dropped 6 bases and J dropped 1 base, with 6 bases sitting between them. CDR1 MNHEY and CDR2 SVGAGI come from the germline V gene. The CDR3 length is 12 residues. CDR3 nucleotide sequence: TGTGCCAGCAGCAACAGGAACACTGAAGCTTTCTTT. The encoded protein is CASSNRNTEAFF.

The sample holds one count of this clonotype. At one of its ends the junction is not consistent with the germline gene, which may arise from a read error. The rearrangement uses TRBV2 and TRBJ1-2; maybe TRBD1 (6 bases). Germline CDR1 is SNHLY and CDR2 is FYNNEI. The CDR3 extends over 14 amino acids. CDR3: CTSSVGTPNYGYTF. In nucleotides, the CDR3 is TGTACCAGCAGCGTAGGGACACCTAACTATGGCTACACCTTC.

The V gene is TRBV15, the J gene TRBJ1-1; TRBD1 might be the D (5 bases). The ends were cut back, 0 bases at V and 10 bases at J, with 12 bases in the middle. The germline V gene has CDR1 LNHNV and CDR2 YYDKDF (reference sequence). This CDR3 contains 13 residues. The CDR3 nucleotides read TGTGCCACCAGCAGAGATGAGGGGCGTGGAGCTTTCTTT. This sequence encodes CATSRDEGRGAFF.

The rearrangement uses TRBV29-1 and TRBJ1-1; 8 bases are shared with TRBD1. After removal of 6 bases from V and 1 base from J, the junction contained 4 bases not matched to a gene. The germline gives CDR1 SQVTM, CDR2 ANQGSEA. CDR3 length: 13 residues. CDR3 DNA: TGCAGCGTAGACGACAGGGGGAACACTGAAGCTTTCTTT. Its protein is CSVDDRGNTEAFF. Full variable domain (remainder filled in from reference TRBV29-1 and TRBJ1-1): SAVISQKPSRDICQRGTSLTIQCQVDSQVTMMFWYRQQPGQSLTLIATANQGSEATYESGFVIDKFPISRPNLTFSTLTVSNMSPEDSSIYLCSVDDRGNTEAFFGQGTRLTVV.

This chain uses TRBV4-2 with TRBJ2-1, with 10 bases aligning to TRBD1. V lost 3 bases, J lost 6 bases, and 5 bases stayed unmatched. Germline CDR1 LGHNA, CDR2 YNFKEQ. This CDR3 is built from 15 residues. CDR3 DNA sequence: TGTGCCAGCAGCCACTTGGGACAGGGGACCAATGAGCAGTTCTTC. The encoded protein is CASSHLGQGTNEQFF.

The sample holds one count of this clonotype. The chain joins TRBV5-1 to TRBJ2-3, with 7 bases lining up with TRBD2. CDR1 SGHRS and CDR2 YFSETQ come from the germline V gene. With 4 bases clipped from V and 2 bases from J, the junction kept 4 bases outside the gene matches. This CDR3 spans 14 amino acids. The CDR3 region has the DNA TGCGCCAGCAGCCACCGGGACTACACAGATACGCAGTATTTT. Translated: CASSHRDYTDTQYF.

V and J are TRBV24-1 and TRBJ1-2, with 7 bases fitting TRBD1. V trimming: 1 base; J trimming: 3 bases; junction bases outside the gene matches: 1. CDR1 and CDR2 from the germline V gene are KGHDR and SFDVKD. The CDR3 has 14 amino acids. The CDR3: CATSDFDRDYGYTF. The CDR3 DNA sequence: TGTGCCACCAGTGATTTTGACAGGGACTATGGCTACACCTTC.

This chain's CDR3 is CASSLNPGPIYEQYF. The CDR3 region has the DNA TGTGCCAGCAGCTTAAATCCAGGCCCCATCTACGAGCAGTACTTC. The chain recombines TRBV11-2 with TRBJ2-5; D is uncertain. The J call may be wrong; the DNA end is better matched by TRBJ2-7. Germline lookup yields CDR1 SGHAT and CDR2 FQNNGV. The CDR3 consists of 15 residues.

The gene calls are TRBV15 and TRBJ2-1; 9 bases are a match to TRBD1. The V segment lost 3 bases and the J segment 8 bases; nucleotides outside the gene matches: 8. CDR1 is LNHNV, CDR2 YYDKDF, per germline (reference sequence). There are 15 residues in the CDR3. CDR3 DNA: TGTGCCACCAGCAGCCGGGACAGGGCTCTCGATGAGCAGTTCTTC. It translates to CATSSRDRALDEQFF. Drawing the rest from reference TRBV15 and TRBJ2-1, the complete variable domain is DAMVIQNPRYQVTQFGKPVTLSCSQTLNHNVMYWYQQKSSQAPKLLFHYYDKDFNNEADTPDNFQSRRPNTSFCFLDIRSPGLGDTAMYLCATSSRDRALDEQFFGPGTRLTVL.

CDR3: CASSLKVTSTNEKLFF. The CDR3 DNA reads as TGTGCCAGCAGCTTAAAGGTCACCTCGACTAATGAAAAACTGTTTTTT. The J gene is TRBJ1-4, the V gene TRBV7-9, with unresolved D. The CDR3 loop spans 16 amino acids. Trimming shortened V by 2 bases and J by 2 bases, and 12 bases separated the two germline ends. Per the germline V gene, CDR1 is SEHNR and CDR2 is FQNEAQ (reference sequence).

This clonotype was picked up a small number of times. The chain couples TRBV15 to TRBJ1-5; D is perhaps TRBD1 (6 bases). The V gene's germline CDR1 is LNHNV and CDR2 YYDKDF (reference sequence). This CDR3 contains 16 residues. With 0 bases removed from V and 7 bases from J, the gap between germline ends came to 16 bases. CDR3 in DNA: TGTGCCACCAGCAGAGACGCCACAGGGAAAGGGCAGCCCCAGCATTTT. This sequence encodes CATSRDATGKGQPQHF. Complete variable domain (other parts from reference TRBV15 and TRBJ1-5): DAMVIQNPRYQVTQFGKPVTLSCSQTLNHNVMYWYQQKSSQAPKLLFHYYDKDFNNEADTPDNFQSRRPNTSFCFLDIRSPGLGDTAMYLCATSRDATGKGQPQHFGDGTRLSIL.

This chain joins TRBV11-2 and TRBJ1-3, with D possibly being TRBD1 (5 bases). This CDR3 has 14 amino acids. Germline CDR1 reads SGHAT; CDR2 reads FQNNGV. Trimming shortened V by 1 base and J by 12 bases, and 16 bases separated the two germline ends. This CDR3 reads CASSLGRGTHDIYF. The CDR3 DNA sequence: TGTGCCAGCAGCTTAGGCCGGGGGACCCACGACATATATTTT.

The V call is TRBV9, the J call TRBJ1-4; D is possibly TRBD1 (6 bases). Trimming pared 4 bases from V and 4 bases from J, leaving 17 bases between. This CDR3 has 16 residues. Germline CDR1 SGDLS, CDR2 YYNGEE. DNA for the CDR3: TGTGCCAGCAGCACTACAAGAGGGGGGTTTAATGAAAAACTGTTTTTT. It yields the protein CASSTTRGGFNEKLFF.

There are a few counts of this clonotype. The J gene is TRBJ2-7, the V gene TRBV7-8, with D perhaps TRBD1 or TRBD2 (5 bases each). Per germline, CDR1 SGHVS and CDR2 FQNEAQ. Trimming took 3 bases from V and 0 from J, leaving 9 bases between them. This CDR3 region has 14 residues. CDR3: CASSLGTASYEQYF. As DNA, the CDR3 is TGTGCCAGCAGCTTGGGGACGGCCTCCTACGAGCAGTACTTC.

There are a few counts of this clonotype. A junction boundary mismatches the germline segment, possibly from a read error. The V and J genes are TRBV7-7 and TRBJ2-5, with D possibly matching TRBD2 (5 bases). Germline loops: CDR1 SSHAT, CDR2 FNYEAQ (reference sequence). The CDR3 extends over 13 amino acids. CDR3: CASSFGLQETQYF. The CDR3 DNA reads TGTGCTAGCAGCTTTGGACTCCAAGAGACCCAGTACTTC.

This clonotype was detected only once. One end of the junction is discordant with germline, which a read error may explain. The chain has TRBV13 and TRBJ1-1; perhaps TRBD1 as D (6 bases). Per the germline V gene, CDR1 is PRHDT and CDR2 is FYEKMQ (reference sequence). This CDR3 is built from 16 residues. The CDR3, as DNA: TGTGCCAGCAGACATAGGGGGGCAGGGACGAACACTGAAGCTCTCTTT. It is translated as CASRHRGAGTNTEALF.